A selection of T cell receptor beta chains follows, all from one sample in a study of blood T cell repertoires in COVID-19. Assay: immunoSEQ multiplex PCR; the TCRdb copy retains only in-frame clones and omits some. This table holds a few hundred thousand clones, around 86% found once. The sample comprised peripheral blood. Every receptor here comes from a man aged 50-59 years with acute or convalescent COVID-19. Each CDR3 is given with its conserved first and last residue. D genes are given only for firm matches.

v_gene	d_gene	j_gene	len	CDR3aa	CDR3nt
TRBV4-1	.	TRBJ1-2	14	CASSQATEDYGYTF	TGCGCCAGCAGCCAAGCAACAGAAGACTATGGCTACACCTTC
TRBV11-2	TRBD2	TRBJ2-5	15	CASSWTSGGQETQYF	TGTGCCAGCTCGTGGACTAGCGGGGGCCAAGAGACCCAGTACTTC
TRBV6-5	.	TRBJ1-1	14	CASSYSGVNTEAFF	TGTGCCAGCAGTTACTCCGGGGTAAACACTGAAGCTTTCTTT
TRBV6-5	.	TRBJ1-6	16	CASSYRLSSYNSPLHF	TGTGCCAGCAGTTACCGACTTAGCTCCTATAATTCACCCCTCCACTTT
TRBV19	.	TRBJ1-5	14	CASTLDISNQPQHF	TGTGCCAGTACCTTGGACATTAGCAATCAGCCCCAGCATTTT
TRBV18	.	TRBJ2-2	13	CASSTRNTGELFF	TGTGCCAGCTCCACTAGGAACACCGGGGAGCTGTTTTTT
TRBV29-1	TRBD1	TRBJ2-7	11	CSTGTGDEQYF	TGCAGCACTGGGACAGGGGACGAGCAGTACTTC
TRBV12-3/TRBV12-4	.	TRBJ2-1	13	CASSLNGGGEQFF	TGTGCCAGCAGTTTAAACGGGGGTGGGGAGCAGTTCTTC
TRBV10-3	.	TRBJ2-2	13	CAISPPGYGELFF	TGTGCCATCAGTCCCCCGGGTTACGGGGAGCTGTTTTTT
TRBV19	TRBD1	TRBJ1-5	19	CASSTRQGAGMAGNQPQHF	TGTGCCAGTAGTACCAGACAGGGGGCCGGAATGGCGGGCAATCAGCCCCAGCATTTT
TRBV9	TRBD1	TRBJ1-4	15	CASSIRGTGGEKLFF	TGTGCCAGCAGCATCAGGGGTACAGGGGGTGAAAAACTGTTTTTT
TRBV6-5	.	TRBJ1-4	14	CASSLVATNEKLFF	TGTGCCAGCAGCCTAGTTGCAACTAATGAAAAACTGTTTTTT
TRBV6-5	TRBD1	TRBJ2-7	14	CASSRQGVSYEQYF	TGTGCCAGCAGCCGACAGGGGGTTTCCTACGAGCAGTACTTC
TRBV5-8	TRBD2	TRBJ2-1	15	CASSQRGGSYNEQFF	TGTGCCAGCAGCCAGCGGGGGGGCTCCTACAATGAGCAGTTCTTC